Below, 22 T cell receptor beta chains from the same sample are listed, as sequenced in a study of beta chain features in type 1 diabetes. Sequencing targeted expressed TCRB transcripts, as all isolated RNA had been reverse transcribed. This table comes from immunoSEQ multiplex PCR, and its TCRdb copy is limited to in-frame clones, with some not included. This table holds 150,000 to 180,000 clones, around 10% found once. The sequenced material came from central memory CD4+ T cells from blood. These receptors all come from a young man in good health.

This chain links TRBV5-4 with TRBJ2-4; 7 nucleotides match TRBD1. V gave up 2 bases and J gave up 8 bases; unmatched junction bases: 13. The CDR3 loop spans 16 amino acids. Per the germline V gene, CDR1 is SGHNT and CDR2 is YYREEE (reference sequence). The CDR3: CASSFRIRQGRDIQYF. CDR3 DNA sequence: TGTGCCAGCAGCTTCCGAATCCGACAGGGAAGGGACATTCAGTACTTC.

The table lists this clone with a few counts. This chain joins TRBV7-8 and TRBJ2-7, with 7 bases that match TRBD1. This CDR3 has 16 amino acids. V shed 0 bases and J 4 bases; nucleotides not matched to a gene: 9. CDR1 and CDR2 (germline): SGHVS, FQNEAQ. CDR3 region: CASSLARQGKGYEQYF. In DNA form, the CDR3 reads TGTGCCAGCAGCTTAGCCAGACAGGGAAAAGGATACGAGCAGTACTTC.

This clone occurred a few times. The chain couples TRBV9 to TRBJ2-5; 7 bases are shared with TRBD2. Germline CDR1 reads SGDLS; CDR2 reads YYNGEE. The CDR3 length is 15 residues. V shed 0 bases, J shed 5 bases, and the junction held 7 bases outside the gene matches. The CDR3 DNA reads TGTGCCAGCAGCGTAGGGGCGGGGGTAGTGGAGACCCAGTACTTC. This gives the protein CASSVGAGVVETQYF.

The rearrangement joins TRBV5-4 to TRBJ2-7; D uncertain. Trimming shortened V by 0 bases and J by 6 bases, and 4 bases separated the two germline ends. Germline V gives CDR1 SGHNT, CDR2 YYREEE (reference sequence). The CDR3 totals 11 residues. CDR3 in amino acids: CASSLDREQYF. CDR3 nucleotides: TGTGCCAGCAGCTTGGACCGCGAGCAGTACTTC.

The V gene is TRBV7-9, the J gene TRBJ1-1; D remains ambiguous. Trimming took 3 bases from V and 5 from J, leaving 10 bases between them. Germline V lookup: CDR1 SEHNR, CDR2 FQNEAQ (reference sequence). This CDR3 contains 13 residues. The CDR3 reads CASSFGSGTEAFF. CDR3 coding DNA: TGTGCCAGCAGCTTCGGCTCGGGGACTGAAGCTTTCTTT.

This clone has more than one count but fewer than ten. The chain recombines TRBV18 with TRBJ2-3; TRBD1 aligns across 10 bases. The germline V gene encodes CDR1 KGHSH and CDR2 LQKENI. Trimming took 3 bases from V and 7 from J; bases not matched to a gene: 4. The CDR3 is 14 amino acids. CDR3: CASSPGQGLNTQYF. DNA of the CDR3: TGTGCCAGCTCACCGGGACAGGGGCTAAATACGCAGTATTTT. The full variable domain, rest sourced from reference TRBV18 and TRBJ2-3, is NAGVMQNPRHLVRRRGQEARLRCSPMKGHSHVYWYRQLPEEGLKFMVYLQKENIIDESGMPKERFSAEFPKEGPSILRIQQVVRGDSAAYFCASSPGQGLNTQYFGPGTRLTVL.

V usage is TRBV25-1 and J usage is TRBJ2-5; no reliable D call. The end of the DNA is better explained by TRBJ2-7, so the J call may be wrong. The CDR3 spans 16 residues. Looked up from germline, CDR1 is MGHDK and CDR2 is SYGVNS. CDR3 amino acids: CASSVLGRVESYEQYF. The DNA for the CDR3 is TGTGCCAGCAGTGTCCTGGGAAGGGTAGAGTCCTACGAGCAGTACTTC.

This clone was detected a few times. The same CDR3 is also encoded by other DNA sequences in this sample. The chain joins TRBV6-6 to TRBJ1-5; tentatively, D is TRBD1 (6 bases). The germline V gene encodes CDR1 MNHNY and CDR2 SVGAGI (reference sequence). The CDR3 length is 13 residues. Between the trimmed V and J ends, which lost 6 bases and 7 bases, there was a span of 13 bases. The chain's CDR3 is CASSATGTQPQHF. CDR3 DNA sequence: TGTGCCAGCAGCGCTACAGGGACCCAGCCCCAGCATTTT.

The chain employs TRBV28 and TRBJ2-1; maybe TRBD1 (5 bases). This CDR3 has 15 amino acids. Germline values: CDR1 MDHEN, CDR2 SYDVKM. The V end lost 5 bases, the J end lost 7 bases, and 18 bases lay between the germline ends. The CDR3 loop is CASSARHNQGNEQFF. The CDR3 DNA reads TGTGCCAGCAGTGCACGACATAATCAGGGTAATGAGCAGTTCTTC.

In its sample, this clone was seen a few times. This chain links TRBV10-3 with TRBJ2-1; TRBD2 agrees at 12 bases. The CDR3 is made up of 15 amino acids. The germline V gene has CDR1 ENHRY and CDR2 SYGVKD. The V gene end was trimmed by 0 bases and the J gene end by 7 bases; junction bases not matched to a gene: 1. The CDR3 DNA reads as TGTGCCATCAGTGAGTCGACTAGCGGGGGAAATGAGCAGTTCTTC. Its translation is CAISESTSGGNEQFF.

This clone was counted at least ten times. The rearrangement joins TRBV2 to TRBJ2-1; D is perhaps TRBD2 (5 bases). Trimming cost V 8 bases and J 7 bases, with 9 bases left between them. Germline CDR1 is SNHLY and CDR2 is FYNNEI. The CDR3 is 11 amino acids. CDR3 nucleotides: TGTGCCAGCGGACTTGGGAATGAGCAGTTCTTC. Translating it yields CASGLGNEQFF.

This clone was recorded many times. This sequence joins TRBV28 and TRBJ2-6; possibly TRBD1 for D (6 bases). Trimming stripped 8 bases from V and 3 bases from J, with 11 bases between. The CDR3 is 14 amino acids. Germline loops: CDR1 MDHEN, CDR2 SYDVKM. CDR3 sequence (DNA): TGTGCCAGCTCAACAGGGTTTGGGGCCAACGTCCTGACTTTC. Encoded protein: CASSTGFGANVLTF.

The chain links TRBV4-2 to TRBJ2-6; D remains ambiguous. From germline, CDR1 is LGHNA and CDR2 YNFKEQ. Deletions cut 4 bases from V and 0 bases from J, with 13 bases between. The CDR3 has 17 residues. As DNA, the CDR3 is TGTGCCAGCAGCCTTGTTGGCACACTCTCTGGGGCCAACGTCCTGACTTTC. Translated, it gives CASSLVGTLSGANVLTF.

The rearrangement joins TRBV7-2 to TRBJ1-2; 9 bases fit TRBD1. The CDR3 runs to 18 residues. In germline, CDR1 is SGHTA, CDR2 FQGNSA. J lost 3 bases, V lost 1 base, and 12 bases had no gene match. This chain's CDR3 is CASSLVLTGGRGDYGYTF. Here the CDR3 DNA reads TGTGCCAGCAGCTTAGTCTTGACAGGGGGGCGAGGAGACTATGGCTACACCTTC.

This clone occurred a few times. The chain couples TRBV28 to TRBJ2-3; 7 bases fit TRBD2. With 5 bases clipped from V and 3 bases from J, the junction kept 14 bases outside the gene matches. This CDR3 comprises 17 residues. Germline V CDR1 and CDR2: MDHEN, SYDVKM. The CDR3 sequence: CASSLSPGRAYTDTQYF. Here the CDR3 DNA reads TGTGCCAGCAGTCTCTCCCCGGGGAGGGCGTATACAGATACGCAGTATTTT.

The chain combines TRBV5-4 with TRBJ2-1; D ambiguous. CDR1 is SGHNT, CDR2 YYREEE, per germline (reference sequence). The CDR3 loop spans 12 amino acids. V lost 1 base and J lost 8, with 7 bases in between. The CDR3 is CASSLSGHEQFF. For the CDR3, the DNA is TGTGCCAGCAGCTTGTCCGGGCATGAGCAGTTCTTC.

The chain uses TRBV13 and TRBJ2-5; 7 nucleotides line up with TRBD2. The CDR3 is 15 amino acids. Germline assignment: CDR1 PRHDT and CDR2 FYEKMQ (reference sequence). V shed 5 bases, J shed 2 bases, and the junction held 8 bases outside the gene matches. CDR3 residues: CASSITGGGQETQYF. The CDR3 DNA is TGTGCCAGCAGCATTACAGGCGGGGGTCAAGAGACCCAGTACTTC.

This chain's CDR3 is CAWSVGQDNSPLHF. CDR3 sequence (DNA): TGTGCCTGGAGTGTAGGGCAGGATAATTCACCCCTCCACTTT. J is TRBJ1-6 and V is TRBV30; D uncertain. This CDR3 spans 14 amino acids. With 0 bases removed from V and 5 bases from J, the gap between germline ends came to 8 bases. The germline V gene encodes CDR1 GTSNPN and CDR2 SVGIG (reference sequence).

This clone was seen only a few times. V gene TRBV21-1 combines with J gene TRBJ2-3; the tabulated D call, TRBD2, remains unverified against the DNA. TRBV21-1 is tagged as a pseudogene. The CDR3 is 18 amino acids. CDR3 sequence reads: CASSKEGLAGVYADTQYF. Here the CDR3 DNA reads TGTGCCAGCAGCAAAGAGGGTCTAGCGGGAGTGTACGCAGATACGCAGTATTTT.

The chain carries TRBV9 and TRBJ1-1; 7 nucleotides match TRBD1. Trimming at V came to 4 bases and at J to 5 bases, leaving 8 bases not matched to a gene. Germline CDR1 and CDR2: SGDLS and YYNGEE. The CDR3 contains 14 residues. CDR3 DNA: TGTGCCAGCAGCTTCGGACAGGCGGGGACTGAAGCTTTCTTT. This encodes CASSFGQAGTEAFF.

This clone has only a few counts. V is TRBV10-3 and J is TRBJ1-1; D not certain. The CDR3 loop spans 13 amino acids. Per the germline V gene, CDR1 is ENHRY and CDR2 is SYGVKD. The germline V and J ends were trimmed by 6 bases and 5 bases, with 13 bases remaining between them. CDR3 DNA: TGTGCCATCAGCGGTATTTTTGGGACTGAAGCTTTCTTT. It is translated as CAISGIFGTEAFF.

This clone was seen more than once but under ten times. The chain couples TRBV10-3 to TRBJ2-2; TRBD1 agrees at 9 bases. This CDR3 has 15 residues. CDR1 ENHRY and CDR2 SYGVKD come from the germline V gene. Germline trimming cut 2 bases from V and 7 bases from J; bases unmatched to any gene: 5. CDR3 amino acids: CAISELTGGIGELFF. The DNA of the CDR3 is TGTGCCATCAGTGAGCTTACAGGGGGCATCGGGGAGCTGTTTTTT.